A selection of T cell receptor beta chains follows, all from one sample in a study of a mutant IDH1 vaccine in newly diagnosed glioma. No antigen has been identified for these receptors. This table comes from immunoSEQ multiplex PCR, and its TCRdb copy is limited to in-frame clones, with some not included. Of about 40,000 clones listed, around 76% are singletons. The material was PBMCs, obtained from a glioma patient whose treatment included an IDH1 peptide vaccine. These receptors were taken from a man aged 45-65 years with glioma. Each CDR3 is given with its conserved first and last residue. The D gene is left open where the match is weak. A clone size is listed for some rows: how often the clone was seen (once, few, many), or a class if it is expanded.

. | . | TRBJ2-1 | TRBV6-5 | CASNMGGGGPNEQFF | TGTGCCAGCAACATGGGAGGTGGCGGGCCCAATGAGCAGTTCTTC
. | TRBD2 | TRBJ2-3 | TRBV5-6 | CASSYWTSGGFRGDTQYF | TGTGCCAGCAGCTATTGGACTAGCGGGGGCTTTAGAGGAGATACGCAGTATTTT
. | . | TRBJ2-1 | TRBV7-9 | CASSPGVAYNEQFF | TGTGCCAGCAGCCCCGGAGTTGCCTACAATGAGCAGTTCTTC
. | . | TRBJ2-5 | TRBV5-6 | CASSLAQTQYF | TGTGCCAGCAGCTTGGCGCAGACCCAGTACTTC
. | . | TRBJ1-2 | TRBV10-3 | CATPDRTNYGYTF | TGTGCCACCCCGGACAGAACTAACTATGGCTACACCTTC
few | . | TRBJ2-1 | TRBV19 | CASSMNGYNEQFF | TGTGCCAGTAGTATGAACGGATACAATGAGCAGTTCTTC
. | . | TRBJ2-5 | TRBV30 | CAWSPPGEETQYF | TGTGCCTGGAGCCCCCCGGGGGAAGAGACCCAGTACTTC
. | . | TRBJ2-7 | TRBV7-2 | CASSLIASYEQYF | TGTGCCAGCAGCTTAATAGCATCCTACGAGCAGTACTTC
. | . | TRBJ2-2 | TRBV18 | CASSSDIFGELFF | TGTGCCAGCTCGTCGGACATTTTCGGGGAGCTGTTTTTT
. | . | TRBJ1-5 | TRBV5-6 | CASSFGGPSSNQPQHF | TGTGCCAGCAGCTTCGGGGGGCCCTCTAGCAATCAGCCCCAGCATTTT
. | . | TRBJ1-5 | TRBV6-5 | CASSSSGRLNQPQHF | TGTGCCAGCAGTTCATCCGGTCGTCTCAATCAGCCCCAGCATTTT
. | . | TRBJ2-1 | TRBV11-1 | CASSSRLRGSEQFF | TGTGCCAGCAGCTCCAGGCTAAGGGGTAGTGAGCAGTTCTTC
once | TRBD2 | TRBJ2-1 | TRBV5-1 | CASRRSGVTYNEQFF | TGCGCCAGCAGACGGAGCGGGGTCACCTACAATGAGCAGTTCTTC
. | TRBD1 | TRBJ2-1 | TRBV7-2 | CASSLVRTGFNEQFF | TGTGCCAGCAGCTTAGTCCGGACAGGTTTCAATGAGCAGTTCTTC
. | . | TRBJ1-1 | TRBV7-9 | CASSLAGFLGSEAFF | TGTGCCAGCAGCTTAGCGGGCTTCCTGGGTTCCGAAGCTTTCTTT
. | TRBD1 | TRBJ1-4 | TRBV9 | CASSTRDRADEKLFF | TGTGCCAGCAGCACCCGGGACAGGGCGGATGAAAAACTGTTTTTT
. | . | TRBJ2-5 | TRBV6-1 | CASTRDGQETQYF | TGTGCCAGCACCCGGGACGGCCAAGAGACCCAGTACTTC
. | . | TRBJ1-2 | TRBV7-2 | CASSQATNYGYTF | TGTGCCAGCAGCCAGGCAACTAACTATGGCTACACCTTC
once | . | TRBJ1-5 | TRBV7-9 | CASSLSPGSGDQPQHF | TGTGCCAGCAGCTTAAGCCCAGGGTCCGGAGATCAGCCCCAGCATTTT
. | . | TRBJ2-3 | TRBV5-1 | CASSLGGVPGDTQYF | TGCGCCAGCAGCTTGGGAGGGGTTCCGGGAGATACGCAGTATTTT
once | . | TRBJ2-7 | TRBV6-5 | CASRRQRGPSYEQYF | TGTGCCAGCAGACGACAGAGAGGGCCTTCCTACGAGCAGTACTTC
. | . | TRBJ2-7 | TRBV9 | CASSVGPGYEQYF | TGTGCCAGCAGCGTAGGCCCGGGCTACGAGCAGTACTTC
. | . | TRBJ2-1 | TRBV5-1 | CASSYEGGDGSTRQFF | TGCGCCAGCAGCTACGAGGGAGGAGACGGTTCTACACGGCAGTTCTTC
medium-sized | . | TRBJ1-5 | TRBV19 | CASRGDNQPQHF | TGTGCCAGTAGAGGGGACAATCAGCCCCAGCATTTT
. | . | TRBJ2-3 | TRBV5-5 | CASSSLGGDTQYF | TGTGCCAGCAGCTCTCTGGGTGGAGATACGCAGTATTTT
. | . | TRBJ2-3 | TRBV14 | CASSPYKVTDTQYF | TGTGCCAGCAGCCCTTACAAGGTCACAGATACGCAGTATTTT
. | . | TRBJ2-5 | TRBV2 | CASKDDQETQYF | TGTGCCAGCAAGGACGATCAAGAGACCCAGTACTTC
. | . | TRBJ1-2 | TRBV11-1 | CASSREGTAGGYTF | TGTGCCAGCAGCCGCGAGGGGACGGCGGGAGGCTACACCTTC
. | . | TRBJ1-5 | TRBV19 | CASSISGHQPQHF | TGTGCCAGTAGTATATCGGGACATCAGCCCCAGCATTTT
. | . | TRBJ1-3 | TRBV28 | CASRIASGNTIYF | TGTGCCAGCAGGATAGCCTCTGGAAACACCATATATTTT
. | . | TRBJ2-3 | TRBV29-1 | CSVVEGVGADTQYF | TGCAGCGTTGTAGAGGGGGTGGGCGCAGATACGCAGTATTTT
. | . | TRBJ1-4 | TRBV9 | CASSQEGGDEKLFF | TGTGCCAGCAGCCAAGAGGGGGGGGATGAAAAACTGTTTTTT
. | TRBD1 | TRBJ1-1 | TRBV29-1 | CSVELTAGQGARAFF | TGCAGCGTTGAATTAACGGCGGGACAGGGGGCGCGGGCTTTCTTT
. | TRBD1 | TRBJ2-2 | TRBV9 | CASSVSGQGGPGELFF | TGTGCCAGCAGCGTAAGCGGACAGGGAGGTCCCGGGGAGCTGTTTTTT
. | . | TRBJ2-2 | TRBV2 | CASSVDHLSTGELFF | TGTGCCAGCAGTGTTGACCACCTTTCGACCGGGGAGCTGTTTTTT
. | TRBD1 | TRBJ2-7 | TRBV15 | CATSRPGQGFHEQYF | TGTGCCACCAGCAGACCGGGACAGGGCTTCCACGAGCAGTACTTC
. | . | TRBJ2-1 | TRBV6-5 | CATAGRDNEQFF | TGTGCCACCGCGGGCAGAGACAATGAGCAGTTCTTC
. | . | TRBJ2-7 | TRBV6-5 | CASSPGITSYEQYF | TGTGCCAGCAGCCCTGGGATCACCTCCTACGAGCAGTACTTC